This paragraph reports one T cell receptor (beta chain). The antigen is undetermined. The data derive from a study of T cell repertoires in cytomegalovirus infection. On the study more broadly: CMV epitopes, recently identified HLA-C-restricted and well-studied HLA-B-restricted, were used. Public TCR beta signatures were indicative of both CMV infection and a matching HLA type.

The germline V gene encodes CDR1 SGHTA and CDR2 FQGTGA. V lost 4 bases, J lost 4 bases, and 16 bases stayed unmatched. The CDR3 totals 18 residues. MiXCR was run by TCRdb on the reads, yielding one entry per CDR3 protein. The sample has about 89,000 distinct CDR3 sequences, approximately 32% seen once. Overall study results and limits: In two of eight donors, the top clonotype was HLA-C-restricted CMV-specific. Carriage of CMV together with the relevant HLA was identifiable through cumulative public TCR beta family frequency.

The sequence came from a human donor in good health (CMV status not recorded). Some clones in this sample may be carry-over from other donors' samples. Sequenced here: CD8+ T cells from cultured PBMCs, sampled from culture after CMV antigen stimulation. The rearrangement uses TRBV7-3 and TRBJ1-1; 9 bases map to TRBD1. CDR3 residues: CASSSKTPGQGVSTEAFF. The CDR3 region has the DNA TGTGCCAGCAGCTCAAAGACTCCGGGACAGGGTGTTTCCACTGAAGCTTTCTTT.